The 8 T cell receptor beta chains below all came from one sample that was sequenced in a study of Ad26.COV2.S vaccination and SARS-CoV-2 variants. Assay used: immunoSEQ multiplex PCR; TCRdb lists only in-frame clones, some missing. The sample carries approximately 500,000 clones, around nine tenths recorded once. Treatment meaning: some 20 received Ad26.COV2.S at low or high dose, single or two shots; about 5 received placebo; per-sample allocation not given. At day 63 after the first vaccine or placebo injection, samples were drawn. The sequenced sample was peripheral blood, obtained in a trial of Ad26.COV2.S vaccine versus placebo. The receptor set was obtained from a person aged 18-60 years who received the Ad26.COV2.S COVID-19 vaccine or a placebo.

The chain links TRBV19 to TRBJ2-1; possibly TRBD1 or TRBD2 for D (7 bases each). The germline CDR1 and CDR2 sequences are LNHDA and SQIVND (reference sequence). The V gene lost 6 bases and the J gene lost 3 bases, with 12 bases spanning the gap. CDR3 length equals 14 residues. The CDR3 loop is CASRTGRGYNEQFF. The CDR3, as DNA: TGTGCCAGTAGGACAGGGAGGGGCTACAATGAGCAGTTCTTC.

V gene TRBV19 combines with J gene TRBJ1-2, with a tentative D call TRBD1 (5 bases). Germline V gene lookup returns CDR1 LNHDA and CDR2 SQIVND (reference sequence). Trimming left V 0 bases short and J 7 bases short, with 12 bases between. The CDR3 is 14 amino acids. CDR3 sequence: CASSIDPAGLGYTF. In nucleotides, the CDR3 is TGTGCCAGTAGTATAGATCCGGCGGGACTTGGCTACACCTTC.

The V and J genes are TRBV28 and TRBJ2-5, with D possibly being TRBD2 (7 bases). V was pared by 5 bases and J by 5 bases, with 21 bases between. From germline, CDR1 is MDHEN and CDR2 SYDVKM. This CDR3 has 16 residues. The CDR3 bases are TGTGCCAGCAGTCCAATATGGGGAGGGGGTACGGAGACCCAGTACTTC. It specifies CASSPIWGGGTETQYF.

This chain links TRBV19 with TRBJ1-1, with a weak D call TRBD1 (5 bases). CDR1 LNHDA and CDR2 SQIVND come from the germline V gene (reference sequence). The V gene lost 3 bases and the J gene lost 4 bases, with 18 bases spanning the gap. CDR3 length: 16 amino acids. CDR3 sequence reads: CASSIRVGLAGTEAFF. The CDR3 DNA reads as TGTGCCAGTAGTATTCGAGTGGGGCTTGCAGGCACTGAAGCTTTCTTT.

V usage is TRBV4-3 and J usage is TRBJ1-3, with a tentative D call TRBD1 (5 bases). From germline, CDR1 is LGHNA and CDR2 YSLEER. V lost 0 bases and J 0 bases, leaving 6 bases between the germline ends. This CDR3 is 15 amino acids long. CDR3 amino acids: CASSQDGGSGNTIYF. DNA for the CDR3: TGCGCCAGCAGCCAAGACGGGGGCTCTGGAAACACCATATATTTT.

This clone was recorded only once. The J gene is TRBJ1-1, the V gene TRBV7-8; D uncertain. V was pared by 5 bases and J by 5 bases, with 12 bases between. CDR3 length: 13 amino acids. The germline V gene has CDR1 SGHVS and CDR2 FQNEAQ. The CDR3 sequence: CASSTHRRTEAFF. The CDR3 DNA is TGTGCCAGCAGCACACACCGGCGTACTGAAGCTTTCTTT.

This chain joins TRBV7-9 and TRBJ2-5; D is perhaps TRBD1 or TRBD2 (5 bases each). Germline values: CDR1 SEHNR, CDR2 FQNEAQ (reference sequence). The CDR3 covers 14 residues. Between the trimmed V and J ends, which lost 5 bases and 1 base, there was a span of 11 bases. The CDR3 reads CASSIRDAQETQYF. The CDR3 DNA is TGTGCCAGCAGCATAAGGGACGCCCAAGAGACCCAGTACTTC.

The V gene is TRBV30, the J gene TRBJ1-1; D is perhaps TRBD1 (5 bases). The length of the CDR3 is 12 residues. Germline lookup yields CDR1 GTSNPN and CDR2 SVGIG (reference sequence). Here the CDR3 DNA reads TGTGCTCATTCCGGGACCGCTGACCAAGCTTTCTTT. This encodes CAHSGTADQAFF. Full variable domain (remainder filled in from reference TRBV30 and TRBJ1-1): SQTIHQWPATLVQPVGSPLSLECTVEGTSNPNLYWYRQAAGRGLQLLFYSVGIGQISSEVPQNLSASRPQDRQFILSSKKLLLSDSGFYLCAHSGTADQAFFGQGTRLTVV.